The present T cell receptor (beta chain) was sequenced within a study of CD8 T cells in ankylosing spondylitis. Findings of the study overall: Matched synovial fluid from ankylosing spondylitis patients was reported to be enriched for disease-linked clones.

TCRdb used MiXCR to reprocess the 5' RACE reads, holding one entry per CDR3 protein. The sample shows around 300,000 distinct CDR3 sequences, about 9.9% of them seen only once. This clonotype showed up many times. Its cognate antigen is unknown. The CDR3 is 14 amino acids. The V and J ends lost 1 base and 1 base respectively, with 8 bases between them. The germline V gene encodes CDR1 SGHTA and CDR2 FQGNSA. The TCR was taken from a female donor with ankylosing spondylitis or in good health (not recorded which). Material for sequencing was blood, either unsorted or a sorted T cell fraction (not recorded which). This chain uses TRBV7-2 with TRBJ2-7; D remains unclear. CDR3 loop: CASSLGSGSYEQYF. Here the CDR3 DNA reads TGTGCCAGCAGCTTAGGGTCAGGATCCTACGAGCAGTACTTC.